These T cell receptor beta chains were read from a single sample in a study of Graves' ophthalmopathy and Graves' hyperthyroidism. TCRdb re-called the multiplex PCR reads with MiXCR, one entry per CDR3 protein. The table has just over 600,000 distinct CDR3 sequences, around a fifth seen once. Sequenced material: peripheral blood. The receptors derive from a woman aged 18-29 years with stable Graves' hyperthyroidism. Some clones in this sample may be carry-over from other donors' samples. CDR3s include the opening cysteine and the closing phenylalanine or tryptophan. Fields, in order: clone size, J gene, D gene, V gene, CDR3 DNA, CDR3 protein. A D gene is named only where the DNA matches it firmly. Clone size is given for some rows only: seen once, a few or many times, or a class if the clone is expanded.

clone_size: many
j_call: TRBJ2-6
d_call: NA
v_call: TRBV2
cdr3_nt: TGTGCCAGCAGGGTAGAGGGTGTTGGGGCCAACGTCCTGACTTTC
cdr3_aa: CASRVEGVGANVLTF

clone_size: NA
j_call: TRBJ1-2
d_call: NA
v_call: TRBV4-1
cdr3_nt: TGCGCCAGCAGCCACCCCCCGGGCGGGAACTATGGCTACACCTTC
cdr3_aa: CASSHPPGGNYGYTF

clone_size: many
j_call: TRBJ1-1
d_call: NA
v_call: TRBV9
cdr3_nt: TGTGCCAGCAGCCCACCACGAGGGGGGCGCACTGAAGCTTTCTTT
cdr3_aa: CASSPPRGGRTEAFF

clone_size: many
j_call: TRBJ2-7
d_call: TRBD2
v_call: TRBV27
cdr3_nt: TGTGCCAGCAGCACTTTTAGCGGGAGTGACGAGCAGTACTTC
cdr3_aa: CASSTFSGSDEQYF

clone_size: many
j_call: TRBJ1-2
d_call: NA
v_call: TRBV2
cdr3_nt: TGTGCCAGCAGTGACGGGCATGGGGGTAGTTATGGCTACACCTTC
cdr3_aa: CASSDGHGGSYGYTF

clone_size: many
j_call: TRBJ1-5
d_call: NA
v_call: TRBV19
cdr3_nt: TGTGCCAGTAGTATTTTCAGTTCTAATCAGCCCCAGCATTTT
cdr3_aa: CASSIFSSNQPQHF

clone_size: many
j_call: TRBJ1-1
d_call: NA
v_call: TRBV29-1
cdr3_nt: TGCAGCGTTGGGCAGCTTACGAACACTGAAGCTTTCTTT
cdr3_aa: CSVGQLTNTEAFF

clone_size: NA
j_call: TRBJ2-7
d_call: TRBD2
v_call: TRBV20-1
cdr3_nt: TGCAGCTCCGGGGGGAGCGGGAGTTACGAGCAGTACTTC
cdr3_aa: CSSGGSGSYEQYF

clone_size: few
j_call: TRBJ1-3
d_call: TRBD1
v_call: TRBV5-1
cdr3_nt: TGCGCCAGCAGCATACAAACAGGGGGCGCCGGAAACACCATATATTTT
cdr3_aa: CASSIQTGGAGNTIYF

clone_size: NA
j_call: TRBJ2-7
d_call: TRBD1
v_call: TRBV6-1
cdr3_nt: TGTGCCAGCAGTGAATGGACAGGGCGGGTCTACGAGCAGTACTTC
cdr3_aa: CASSEWTGRVYEQYF

clone_size: many
j_call: TRBJ2-7
d_call: TRBD2
v_call: TRBV28
cdr3_nt: TGTGCCAGCTCGTGGCTAGCGGGGGACATGGAGCAGTACTTC
cdr3_aa: CASSWLAGDMEQYF

clone_size: NA
j_call: TRBJ2-5
d_call: TRBD2
v_call: TRBV19
cdr3_nt: TGTGCCAGTAGTGGACTAGCGGGAGGGCCCTCGGAGACCCAGTACTTC
cdr3_aa: CASSGLAGGPSETQYF

clone_size: many
j_call: TRBJ2-2
d_call: NA
v_call: TRBV6-1
cdr3_nt: TGTGCCAGCAGTGAAGGAGGGGACACCGGGGAGCTGTTTTTT
cdr3_aa: CASSEGGDTGELFF

clone_size: once
j_call: TRBJ1-1
d_call: NA
v_call: TRBV5-4
cdr3_nt: TGTGCCAGCAGCTTTAGGCAGCACAACACTGAATCTTTCTTT
cdr3_aa: CASSFRQHNTESFF

clone_size: many
j_call: TRBJ1-5
d_call: NA
v_call: TRBV12-3/TRBV12-4
cdr3_nt: TGTGCCAGCAGTTGGGGGGATAGCAATCAGCCCCAGCATTTT
cdr3_aa: CASSWGDSNQPQHF

clone_size: NA
j_call: TRBJ1-6
d_call: TRBD1
v_call: TRBV28
cdr3_nt: TGTGCCAGCAGTTTATCTGGACAGGGTGAAAGCTCACCCCTCCACTTT
cdr3_aa: CASSLSGQGESSPLHF

clone_size: NA
j_call: TRBJ1-2
d_call: TRBD1
v_call: TRBV4-1
cdr3_nt: TGCGCCAGCAGCCAAGATTTGGGAGACAGGGGCGTCACCTATGGCTACACCTTC
cdr3_aa: CASSQDLGDRGVTYGYTF

clone_size: few
j_call: TRBJ1-2
d_call: TRBD1
v_call: TRBV12-3/TRBV12-4
cdr3_nt: TGTGCCAGCTCCGGAGGGACAGGGACGAAGACTAACTATGGCTACACCTTC
cdr3_aa: CASSGGTGTKTNYGYTF

clone_size: many
j_call: TRBJ1-3
d_call: NA
v_call: TRBV20-1
cdr3_nt: TGCAGTCTAAAACGGGGATCTTCGTGGGGAAACACCATATATTTT
cdr3_aa: CSLKRGSSWGNTIYF

clone_size: NA
j_call: TRBJ2-7
d_call: TRBD1
v_call: TRBV27
cdr3_nt: TGTGTCAGCAGCCCGACAGGGATCGAGCAGTACTTC
cdr3_aa: CVSSPTGIEQYF

clone_size: NA
j_call: TRBJ1-2
d_call: NA
v_call: TRBV6-1
cdr3_nt: TGTGCCAGCAGTGAAGCGGCAGCGTATGGCTACACCTTC
cdr3_aa: CASSEAAAYGYTF

clone_size: many
j_call: TRBJ1-1
d_call: NA
v_call: TRBV7-9
cdr3_nt: TGTGCCAGCAGCTTAGAAGGGGTTTGGACTGAAGCTTTCTTT
cdr3_aa: CASSLEGVWTEAFF

clone_size: many
j_call: TRBJ1-2
d_call: NA
v_call: TRBV29-1
cdr3_nt: TGCAGCGTTGAAGCGGTGGGATCAGTAAACTATGGCTACACCTTC
cdr3_aa: CSVEAVGSVNYGYTF

clone_size: many
j_call: TRBJ1-2
d_call: NA
v_call: TRBV30
cdr3_nt: TGTGCCTGGAGTTCAGGACAGCGAACCTATGGCTACACCTTC
cdr3_aa: CAWSSGQRTYGYTF

clone_size: NA
j_call: TRBJ2-7
d_call: NA
v_call: TRBV19
cdr3_nt: TGTGCCAGTAGGGGCAGCGACGTCTCCTACGAGCAGTACTTC
cdr3_aa: CASRGSDVSYEQYF

clone_size: many
j_call: TRBJ1-5
d_call: NA
v_call: TRBV19
cdr3_nt: TGTGCCAGTAGTATCAGTTACAATCAGCCCCAGCATTTT
cdr3_aa: CASSISYNQPQHF

clone_size: many
j_call: TRBJ1-1
d_call: NA
v_call: TRBV5-1
cdr3_nt: TGCGCCAGCAACCAGAGGGGGTTTGGCACTGAAGCTTTCTTT
cdr3_aa: CASNQRGFGTEAFF

clone_size: NA
j_call: TRBJ1-2
d_call: TRBD1
v_call: TRBV20-1
cdr3_nt: TGCAGTGCTAGGCCAGGGGGCCAGTATGGCTACACCTTC
cdr3_aa: CSARPGGQYGYTF

clone_size: many
j_call: TRBJ2-5
d_call: NA
v_call: TRBV20-1
cdr3_nt: TGCAGTGCTAGAGAACTGGAGTGGAGGCAAGAGACCCAGTACTTC
cdr3_aa: CSARELEWRQETQYF

clone_size: many
j_call: TRBJ2-2
d_call: NA
v_call: TRBV25-1
cdr3_nt: TGTGCCAGCAGTGAATTCAGCTCAGGAACCGGGGAGCTGTTTTTT
cdr3_aa: CASSEFSSGTGELFF

clone_size: many
j_call: TRBJ1-6
d_call: TRBD1
v_call: TRBV27
cdr3_nt: TGTGCCAGCAGTTTCCTCCCTTGGGACAGGGGATCACCCCTCCACTTT
cdr3_aa: CASSFLPWDRGSPLHF

clone_size: few
j_call: TRBJ2-7
d_call: NA
v_call: TRBV20-1
cdr3_nt: TGCAGTGCTAGATCGGGGTTCGATTACGAGCAGTACTTC
cdr3_aa: CSARSGFDYEQYF

clone_size: many
j_call: TRBJ2-5
d_call: TRBD2
v_call: TRBV20-1
cdr3_nt: TGCAGTGCTTCGGGGACTAGCGGGATCGAGACCCAGTACTTC
cdr3_aa: CSASGTSGIETQYF

clone_size: few
j_call: TRBJ2-2
d_call: NA
v_call: TRBV6-5
cdr3_nt: TGTGCCAGCAGTTTCGAGGACCACCCCACCGGGGAGCTGTTTTTT
cdr3_aa: CASSFEDHPTGELFF

clone_size: many
j_call: TRBJ2-5
d_call: TRBD1
v_call: TRBV10-1
cdr3_nt: TGCGCCAGCAGTGAGATGGCAGGGGGCCGGGAGACCCAGTACTTC
cdr3_aa: CASSEMAGGRETQYF

clone_size: many
j_call: TRBJ1-1
d_call: NA
v_call: TRBV20-1
cdr3_nt: TGCAGTGCTAGATGGCTTAGAGCGAACACTGAAGCTTTCTTT
cdr3_aa: CSARWLRANTEAFF